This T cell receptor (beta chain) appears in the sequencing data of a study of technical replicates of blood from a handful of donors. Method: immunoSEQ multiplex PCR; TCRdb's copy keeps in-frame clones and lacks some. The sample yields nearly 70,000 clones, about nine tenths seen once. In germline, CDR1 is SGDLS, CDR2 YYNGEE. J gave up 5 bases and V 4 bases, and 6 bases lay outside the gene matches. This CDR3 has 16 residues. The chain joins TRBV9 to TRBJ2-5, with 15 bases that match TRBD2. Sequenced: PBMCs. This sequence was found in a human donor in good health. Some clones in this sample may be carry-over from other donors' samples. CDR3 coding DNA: TGTGCCAGCAGCTCAGGGACTAGCGGGAGGAAGGAGACCCAGTACTTC. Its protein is CASSSGTSGRKETQYF.